The entry that follows covers one TCR beta chain sequence. Its antigen is not identified. This record comes from a study of blood T cells in healthy people across ages. Study conclusions and caveats: Not knowing donor CMV status may have confounded expanded clonotype changes. A roughly linear fall in TCR beta diversity per million T cells was seen with increasing age. The study could not conclusively compare naive and antigen-experienced cells, given its unsorted PBMCs. Diversity figures derived from one million T cells were judged to underestimate the true value.

The second PCR ran about 6 to 12 cycles with a sample-barcoded 5' primer and J-beta primers. TCRdb reanalysed the 5' RACE reads using MiXCR and keeps one entry per CDR3 protein. The repertoire holds about 1.5 million distinct CDR3 sequences, with about 42% as singletons. The germline V gene has CDR1 KGHSH and CDR2 LQKENI. The CDR3 runs to 12 residues. Sequencing input: blood. The source of this sequence is a woman between 18 and 30 years old in good health. The chain employs TRBV18 and TRBJ2-5; D is uncertain. The J call may be incorrect, as the DNA end agrees better with TRBJ2-7. The CDR3 DNA reads as TGTGCCAGCTCCCTACAGAACTACGAGCAGTACTTC. This translates into CASSLQNYEQYF.